In this sample, the clone carrying this T cell receptor beta chain turned up once. TCRdb keeps only in-frame clones here, not all; method: immunoSEQ multiplex PCR. The sample lists a few hundred thousand clones, 87% seen once, with around 9% in the top ten. Participants were aged about 18 to 90 years, lived in 24 US areas, and enrolled virtually. The sample belongs to a study of blood T cell repertoires in COVID-19. The overall study: PBMCs, B-cell-depleted T cells, or T cells provided the cDNA or gDNA that made up the material.

Germline V gene sequence: CDR1 SGDLS, CDR2 YYNGEE. The CDR3 is 15 residues long. Losses at the gene ends were 2 bases for V and 8 bases for J; bases not matched to a gene: 9. The rearrangement links TRBV9 to TRBJ2-1; 8 positions match TRBD2. This clonotype originated in a woman between 18 and 30 years old who had recovered from COVID-19. The material sequenced was PBMCs or T cells enriched from blood (not recorded which). In nucleotides, the CDR3 is TGTGCCAGCAGCGTGTTCGGCGGGGGGTTTGATGAGCAGTTCTTC. Its protein is CASSVFGGGFDEQFF.